This T cell receptor beta chain was found in a study of identical twins. Study results and caveats: The study found that models underestimated out-of-frame TCR alpha sharing in monozygotic twins.

The CDR3 totals 15 residues. The germline gives CDR1 DFQATT, CDR2 SNEGSKA (reference sequence). Trimming cost V 5 bases and J 4 bases, with 19 bases left between them. In TCRdb, the 5' RACE reads were re-called with MiXCR into one record per CDR3 protein. The table lists about 520,000 distinct CDR3 sequences, 20% to 25% of them singletons. As to this clonotype: Antigen specificity is unknown.

These data were likewise used in another study, on T cells expressing NK-cell markers. As that report states: NKG2C+ dominant clonotypes from 5 to 7 donors made up about 1.0-7.5% of CD8+ T cells.

The sample taken for sequencing was CD4+ T cells sorted from blood. The J gene is TRBJ2-3, the V gene TRBV20-1; perhaps TRBD1 as D (6 bases). This clonotype was sampled from a young woman in good health. The CDR3 DNA follows: TGCAGTGCTTTTACGGGACATAATAACGCAGATACGCAGTATTTT. This sequence encodes CSAFTGHNNADTQYF.